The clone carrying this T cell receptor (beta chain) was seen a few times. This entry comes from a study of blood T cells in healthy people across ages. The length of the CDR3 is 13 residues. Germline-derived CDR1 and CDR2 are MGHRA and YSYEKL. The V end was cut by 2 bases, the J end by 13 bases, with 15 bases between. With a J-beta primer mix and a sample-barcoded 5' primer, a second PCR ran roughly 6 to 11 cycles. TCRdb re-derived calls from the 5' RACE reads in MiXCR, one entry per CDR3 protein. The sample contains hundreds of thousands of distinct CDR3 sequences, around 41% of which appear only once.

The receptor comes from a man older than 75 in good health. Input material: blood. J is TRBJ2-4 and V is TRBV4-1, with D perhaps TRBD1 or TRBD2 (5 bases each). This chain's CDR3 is CASSQTKSRDQYF. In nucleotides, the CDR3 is TGCGCCAGCAGCCAAACAAAAAGTCGGGACCAGTACTTC.